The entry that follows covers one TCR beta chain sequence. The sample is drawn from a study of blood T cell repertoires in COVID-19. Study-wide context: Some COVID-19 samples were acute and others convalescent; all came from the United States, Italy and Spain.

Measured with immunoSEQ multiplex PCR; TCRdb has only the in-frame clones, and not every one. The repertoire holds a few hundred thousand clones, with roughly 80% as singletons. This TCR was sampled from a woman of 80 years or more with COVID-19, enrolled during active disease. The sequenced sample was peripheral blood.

The CDR3 DNA reads TGTGCCAGCAGCCCGGCAGGGGGTAACAATTCACCCCTCCACTTT. Translation gives CASSPAGGNNSPLHF. The chain couples TRBV5-6 to TRBJ1-6, with TRBD1 identical over 7 bases. The CDR3 loop spans 15 amino acids. V trimming: 4 bases; J trimming: 7 bases; junction bases outside the gene matches: 8. Germline V lookup: CDR1 SGHDT, CDR2 YYEEEE.